The 20 T cell receptor beta chains given below trace back to one sample, sequenced in a study of blood T cell repertoires in COVID-19. Clones were sequenced by immunoSEQ multiplex PCR, and TCRdb holds only the in-frame ones, with some missing. The profile shows 150,000 to 160,000 clones, roughly 80% of them singletons. The sample comprised peripheral blood. The receptors were gathered from a man at least 80 years old with acute or convalescent COVID-19.

The chain carries TRBV24-1 and TRBJ1-1, with D maybe TRBD1 (5 bases). The ends were cut back, 5 bases at V and 11 bases at J, with 11 bases in the middle. Per the germline V gene, CDR1 is KGHDR and CDR2 is SFDVKD. CDR3 size: 11 residues. DNA of the CDR3: TGTGCCACCAGTGCCGCAGGGATGGCTTTCTTT. It encodes CATSAAGMAFF.

The chain is built from TRBV10-2 and TRBJ1-2; no definite D call. This CDR3 has 11 residues. Trimming stripped 5 bases from V and 10 bases from J, with 11 bases between. Germline V lookup: CDR1 WSHSY, CDR2 SAAADI. CDR3 amino acids: CASSFSGTYTF. CDR3 DNA sequence: TGCGCCAGCAGTTTCTCGGGAACCTACACCTTC.

The chain joins TRBV18 to TRBJ2-3; D is unclear. V dropped 8 bases and J dropped 0 bases, with 15 bases sitting between them. The V gene's germline CDR1 is KGHSH and CDR2 LQKENI. The CDR3 consists of 15 residues. The CDR3 loop is CASTQQATSTDTQYF. Written as DNA, the CDR3 is TGTGCCAGCACCCAACAAGCGACTAGCACAGATACGCAGTATTTT.

This clone has more than one count but fewer than ten. The chain couples TRBV18 to TRBJ1-1; D unresolved. V lost 4 bases and J 1 base, leaving 7 bases between the germline ends. Germline CDR1 is KGHSH and CDR2 is LQKENI. The CDR3 sequence is 13 residues long. The CDR3 nucleotides are TGTGCCAGCTCACGGGAGGAGAACACTGAAGCTTTCTTT. This sequence encodes CASSREENTEAFF.

The rearrangement joins TRBV10-2 to TRBJ1-2, with TRBD1 matching 9 bases. V dropped 3 bases and J dropped 4; count of bases not matched to a gene: 9. This CDR3 spans 16 amino acids. Per the germline V gene, CDR1 is WSHSY and CDR2 is SAAADI. CDR3 coding DNA: TGCGCCAGCAGTGATGTACAGGGGGCCCTGGCCTATGGCTACACCTTC. Translated, it gives CASSDVQGALAYGYTF.

The chain joins TRBV28 to TRBJ2-7; 8 bases fit TRBD1. Germline trimming cut 5 bases from V and 2 bases from J; bases unmatched to any gene: 8. Germline lookup yields CDR1 MDHEN and CDR2 SYDVKM. The CDR3 consists of 15 residues. The CDR3 DNA reads TGTGCCAGCAGTACCCAGGGACAGGTCGCCTACGAGCAGTACGTC. Amino acids: CASSTQGQVAYEQYV.

V usage is TRBV5-1 and J usage is TRBJ1-2, with D possibly matching TRBD1 (6 bases). This CDR3 contains 16 residues. Germline values: CDR1 SGHRS, CDR2 YFSETQ. V was pared by 0 bases and J by 4 bases, with 16 bases between. The CDR3 spells CASSLGSQGLTYGYTF. The CDR3 coding sequence is TGCGCCAGCAGCTTGGGCTCACAGGGTTTGACCTATGGCTACACCTTC.

The chain's CDR3 is CASSAPGQGLDEQYV. The CDR3 bases are TGTGCCAGCAGCGCACCGGGACAGGGGTTGGACGAGCAGTACGTC. The chain carries TRBV3-1 (or the pseudogene TRBV3-2) and TRBJ2-7; 10 nucleotides align to TRBD1. The germline V gene has CDR1 LGHDT and CDR2 YNNKEL (reference sequence). This CDR3 has 15 amino acids. The trim removed 5 bases at V and 5 bases at J, leaving 9 bases unmatched.

The V gene is TRBV9, the J gene TRBJ2-2; 9 bases are a match to TRBD1. The CDR3 runs to 15 residues. Germline V gene lookup returns CDR1 SGDLS and CDR2 YYNGEE. Losses at the gene ends were 4 bases for V and 7 bases for J; bases not matched to a gene: 8. The CDR3, as DNA: TGTGCCAGCAGCCCGGGGACAGGGAGGAGCGGGGAGCTGTTTTTT. Residues: CASSPGTGRSGELFF.

This clone was counted once. This chain uses TRBV9 with TRBJ1-2; TRBD1 aligns across 8 bases. The length of the CDR3 is 15 residues. Losses at the gene ends were 3 bases for V and 2 bases for J; bases not matched to a gene: 6. Germline values: CDR1 SGDLS, CDR2 YYNGEE. The CDR3 nucleotides read TGTGCCAGCAGCGAGACAGGGGTCTTCAACTATGGCTACACCTTC. Encoded protein: CASSETGVFNYGYTF.

The chain uses TRBV7-2 and TRBJ1-3, with a weak D call TRBD1 (6 bases). The germline V gene encodes CDR1 SGHTA and CDR2 FQGNSA. Trimming shortened V by 1 base and J by 2 bases, and 9 bases separated the two germline ends. The CDR3 runs to 15 residues. Here the CDR3 reads CASSLGGPTGNTIYF. The CDR3 bases are TGTGCCAGCAGCTTAGGGGGGCCCACTGGAAACACCATATATTTT.

V is TRBV7-8 and J is TRBJ2-6; possibly TRBD2 for D (6 bases). The CDR3 totals 17 residues. Germline-derived CDR1 and CDR2 are SGHVS and FQNEAQ. V was pared by 1 base and J by 4 bases, with 14 bases between. The CDR3 region is CASSLGFGGAGANVLTF. The CDR3 DNA reads as TGTGCCAGCAGCTTAGGGTTCGGAGGGGCGGGGGCCAACGTCCTGACTTTC.

This chain connects TRBV3-1 (or the pseudogene TRBV3-2) to TRBJ2-7; the D gene is possibly TRBD1 (5 bases). From germline, CDR1 is LGHDT and CDR2 YNNKEL (reference sequence). The germline V and J ends were trimmed by 3 bases and 4 bases, with 13 bases remaining between them. The CDR3 runs to 14 residues. The CDR3 coding sequence is TGTGCCAGCAGCCACGGCAGGGTGTTGTACGAGCAGTACTTC. Translation: CASSHGRVLYEQYF.

The chain recombines TRBV6-2 or TRBV6-3 with TRBJ1-5; 8 bases are a match to TRBD1. CDR3 length: 18 amino acids. J was trimmed by 6 bases and V by 1 base; bases with no gene match: 14. Germline V gives CDR1 MNHEY, CDR2 SVGEGT. The DNA of the CDR3 is TGTGCCAGCAGTTACTTCCCTCTAACAGGGGGAGGGAGTCAGCCCCAGCATTTT. Encoded protein: CASSYFPLTGGGSQPQHF.

This clone was detected only a few times. The rearrangement joins TRBV29-1 to TRBJ1-1; D remains ambiguous. The CDR3 contains 14 residues. Deletions cut 8 bases from V and 5 bases from J, with 21 bases between. In germline, CDR1 is SQVTM, CDR2 ANQGSEA. The CDR3 DNA sequence: TGCAGCTCCAGTCTCCGGGGAAGGGAAACTGAAGCTTTCTTT. It translates to CSSSLRGRETEAFF. Together with reference TRBV29-1 and TRBJ1-1, the CDR3 gives the full variable domain: SAVISQKPSRDICQRGTSLTIQCQVDSQVTMMFWYRQQPGQSLTLIATANQGSEATYESGFVIDKFPISRPNLTFSTLTVSNMSPEDSSIYLCSSSLRGRETEAFFGQGTRLTVV.

The gene calls are TRBV5-1 and TRBJ1-2; 7 bases map to TRBD1. V lost 4 bases and J lost 4; bases outside the gene matches: 16. The germline CDR1 and CDR2 sequences are SGHRS and YFSETQ. The CDR3 has 17 residues. The CDR3 coding sequence is TGCGCCAGCAGCCCTGGCCCGATAGAGGGGGCTAGCTATGGCTACACCTTC. Residues: CASSPGPIEGASYGYTF.

V and J are TRBV5-1 and TRBJ2-2; tentative D call: TRBD1 (6 bases). This CDR3 has 13 residues. Germline V gene sequence: CDR1 SGHRS, CDR2 YFSETQ. Trimming took 2 bases from V and 5 from J, leaving 7 bases between them. CDR3 amino acids: CASSLGGTGELFF. CDR3 DNA sequence: TGCGCCAGCAGCTTAGGGGGTACCGGGGAGCTGTTTTTT.

CDR3 nucleotides: TGTGCCAGCAGCGCTCTAACCGGGACAGCCAACTATGGCTACACCTTC. This codes for CASSALTGTANYGYTF. The chain recombines TRBV6-2 or TRBV6-3 with TRBJ1-2, with 7 positions matching TRBD1. Germline assignment: CDR1 MNHEY and CDR2 SVGEGT. The ends lost 6 bases at V and 2 bases at J; junction bases unmatched: 12. This CDR3 has 16 amino acids.

This chain joins TRBV15 and TRBJ2-3; 8 bases map to TRBD1. CDR1 and CDR2 from the germline V gene are LNHNV and YYDKDF (reference sequence). V lost 3 bases to trimming and J lost 1 base; unmatched junction nucleotides: 15. The CDR3 has 19 residues. Here the CDR3 reads CATSRDYGMGQVGTDTQYF. CDR3 bases: TGTGCCACCAGCAGGGACTACGGGATGGGACAGGTGGGCACAGATACGCAGTATTTT.

This chain uses TRBV5-4 with TRBJ2-7; 8 bases line up with TRBD1. V shed 5 bases, J shed 0 bases, and the junction held 7 bases outside the gene matches. Germline V gene lookup returns CDR1 SGHNT and CDR2 YYREEE (reference sequence). The CDR3 is 15 residues long. The CDR3 nucleotides are TGTGCCAGCAGTTTGACAGGGGCCCCCTCCTACGAGCAGTACTTC. It codes for CASSLTGAPSYEQYF.